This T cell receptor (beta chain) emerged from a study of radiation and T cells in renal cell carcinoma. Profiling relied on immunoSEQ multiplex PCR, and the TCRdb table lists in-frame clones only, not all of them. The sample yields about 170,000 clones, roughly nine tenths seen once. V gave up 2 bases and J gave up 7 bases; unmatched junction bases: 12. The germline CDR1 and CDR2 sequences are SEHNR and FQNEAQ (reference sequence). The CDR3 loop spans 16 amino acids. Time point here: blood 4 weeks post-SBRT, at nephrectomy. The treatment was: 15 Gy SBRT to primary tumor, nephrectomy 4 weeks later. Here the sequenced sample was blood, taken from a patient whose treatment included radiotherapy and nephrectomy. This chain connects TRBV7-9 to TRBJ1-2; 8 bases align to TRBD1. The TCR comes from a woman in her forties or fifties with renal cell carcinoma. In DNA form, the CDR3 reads TGTGCCAGCAGCTTATATCAGGGGGCGAGCGGGCTTGGCTACACCTTC. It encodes CASSLYQGASGLGYTF. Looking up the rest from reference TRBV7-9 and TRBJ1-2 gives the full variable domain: DTGVSQNPRHKITKRGQNVTFRCDPISEHNRLYWYRQTLGQGPEFLTYFQNEAQLEKSRLLSDRFSAERPKGSFSTLEIQRTEQGDSAMYLCASSLYQGASGLGYTFGSGTRLTVV.